The 13 T cell receptor beta chains listed next were all sequenced from one sample in a study of chemoradiotherapy in HPV16-positive cancers (dated by TCRdb to about 2022). The library was obtained by the immunoSEQ multiplex PCR assay. The immuneACCESS repertoire file appears here via TCRdb, limited to in-frame rearrangements. These files lack a portion of the clones; in checked studies, under half of the deficit traces to unresolved V genes, and the cause of the others is not known. This sample lists approximately 58,000 clones; more than 90% were detected once. Less than 3.5% of the sample lies in the top ten. Sequences were derived from blood, sampled from a patient who underwent chemoradiotherapy. Receptors were obtained from a human donor with HPV-associated anogenital cancer.

The chain carries TRBV6-5 and TRBJ2-7; a possible D gene is TRBD2 (6 bases). V was cut by 6 bases and J by 3 bases, with 12 bases left in between. The CDR3 has 13 amino acids. In germline, CDR1 is MNHEY, CDR2 SVGAGI. The CDR3 DNA reads TGTGCCAGCAGCCGGGACTCTTACTACGAGCAGTACTTC. Residues: CASSRDSYYEQYF.

V usage is TRBV9 and J usage is TRBJ2-7; D may be TRBD1 or TRBD2 (5 bases each). CDR1 is SGDLS and CDR2 is YYNGEE in the germline V gene. With 0 bases removed from V and 2 bases from J, the gap between germline ends came to 15 bases. The CDR3 length is 16 residues. The CDR3 loop reads CASSVAGREDTYEQYF. For the CDR3, the DNA is TGTGCCAGCAGCGTAGCGGGACGGGAAGATACCTACGAGCAGTACTTC.

The rearrangement links TRBV19 to TRBJ2-3, with D possibly being TRBD1 (6 bases). The germline CDR1 and CDR2 sequences are LNHDA and SQIVND (reference sequence). Trimming stripped 3 bases from V and 4 bases from J, with 17 bases between. The CDR3 covers 16 residues. This CDR3 is CASSIGLRGMADTQYF. CDR3 DNA: TGTGCCAGTAGTATCGGGTTAAGGGGGATGGCAGATACGCAGTATTTT.

The chain employs TRBV7-2 and TRBJ2-5; D is ambiguous. V was trimmed by 4 bases and J by 1 base, leaving 1 base between them. Per the germline V gene, CDR1 is SGHTA and CDR2 is FQGNSA. The CDR3 has 11 amino acids. CDR3 amino acids: CASSSQETQYF. CDR3 coding DNA: TGTGCCAGCAGCTCCCAAGAGACCCAGTACTTC. Using reference TRBV7-2 and TRBJ2-5 for the parts outside the CDR3, the full variable domain is GAGVSQSPSNKVTEKGKDVELRCDPISGHTALYWYRQSLGQGLEFLIYFQGNSAPDKSGLPSDRFSAERTGGSVSTLTIQRTQQEDSAVYLCASSSQETQYFGPGTRLLVL.

As to this clone: In the same sample, other DNA sequences code for this CDR3. The rearrangement joins TRBV4-3 to TRBJ2-3, with a possible D match to TRBD1 (7 bases). V lost 0 bases and J 1 base, leaving 17 bases between the germline ends. The CDR3 is made up of 18 amino acids. CDR1 and CDR2 from the germline V gene are LGHNA and YSLEER. CDR3 sequence reads: CASSQDGGGGGGTDTQYF. Written as DNA, the CDR3 is TGCGCCAGCAGCCAAGACGGTGGTGGAGGGGGCGGCACAGATACGCAGTATTTT.

The rearrangement uses TRBV27 and TRBJ2-1, with D tentatively TRBD2 (6 bases). The CDR3 is made up of 13 amino acids. Per the germline V gene, CDR1 is MNHEY and CDR2 is SMNVEV (reference sequence). V was trimmed by 6 bases and J by 8 bases, leaving 14 bases between them. CDR3: CASSRLGGDEQFF. In DNA, the CDR3 is TGTGCCAGCAGCCGCCTCGGAGGGGATGAGCAGTTCTTC.

This clone appeared once. The chain carries TRBV7-2 and TRBJ2-7; 9 nucleotides agree with TRBD2. The CDR3 runs to 15 residues. V gave up 5 bases and J gave up 2 bases; unmatched junction bases: 7. Germline values: CDR1 SGHTA, CDR2 FQGNSA. CDR3 loop: CASSEGLAGTYEQYF. CDR3 bases: TGTGCCAGCAGCGAGGGGCTAGCGGGGACCTACGAGCAGTACTTC. Drawing the rest from reference TRBV7-2 and TRBJ2-7, the complete variable domain is GAGVSQSPSNKVTEKGKDVELRCDPISGHTALYWYRQSLGQGLEFLIYFQGNSAPDKSGLPSDRFSAERTGGSVSTLTIQRTQQEDSAVYLCASSEGLAGTYEQYFGPGTRLTVT.

A single count supports this clone. This chain links TRBV7-9 with TRBJ1-6; D may be TRBD1 (5 bases). Germline V gives CDR1 SEHNR, CDR2 FQNEAQ (reference sequence). The CDR3 length is 17 residues. Trimming took 2 bases from V and 5 from J, leaving 16 bases between them. The CDR3 here is CASSLPRDLRNNSPLHF. The CDR3, as DNA: TGTGCCAGCAGCTTACCCCGGGACCTCCGAAATAATTCACCCCTCCACTTT.

J is TRBJ2-1 and V is TRBV19, with 8 nucleotides matching TRBD2. V gave up 4 bases and J gave up 8 bases; unmatched junction bases: 16. Germline lookup yields CDR1 LNHDA and CDR2 SQIVND (reference sequence). There are 17 residues in the CDR3. CDR3 protein: CASSRGPRGGTYDEQFF. The CDR3, as DNA: TGTGCCAGTAGTAGGGGGCCCCGGGGGGGAACGTACGATGAGCAGTTCTTC. The whole variable domain, filled in from reference TRBV19 and TRBJ2-1, reads DGGITQSPKYLFRKEGQNVTLSCEQNLNHDAMYWYRQDPGQGLRLIYYSQIVNDFQKGDIAEGYSVSREKKESFPLTVTSAQKNPTAFYLCASSRGPRGGTYDEQFFGPGTRLTVL.

The chain employs TRBV6-1 and TRBJ1-1; D perhaps matches TRBD1 (5 bases). Germline V gene sequence: CDR1 MNHNS, CDR2 SASEGT. V was cut by 8 bases and J by 3 bases, with 16 bases left in between. This CDR3 spans 14 amino acids. The chain's CDR3 is CASGRGVQYTEAFF. CDR3 coding DNA: TGTGCCAGCGGCCGGGGGGTTCAGTACACTGAAGCTTTCTTT.

The V and J genes are TRBV5-1 and TRBJ2-3, with a possible D match to TRBD2 (5 bases). Trimming stripped 6 bases from V and 2 bases from J, with 13 bases between. The CDR3 consists of 14 residues. CDR1 and CDR2 (germline): SGHRS, YFSETQ. As DNA, the CDR3 is TGCGCCAGCACCCCAGGAGCGGACACAGATACGCAGTATTTT. Its translation is CASTPGADTDTQYF.

The count of this clone is one. At one end the junction does not follow the germline gene, possibly because of a read error. The V call is TRBV7-7, the J call TRBJ2-5; TRBD2 might be the D (6 bases). Germline CDR1 is SSHAT and CDR2 is FNYEAQ (reference sequence). The CDR3 consists of 16 residues. The CDR3 region has the DNA TGTGCTAGCAGCTTAAACATTGTGCGGGATCGAGAGACCCAGTACTTC. Its translation: CASSLNIVRDRETQYF.

J is TRBJ2-5 and V is TRBV4-3; the D gene is possibly TRBD1 (7 bases). The closer fit of TRBJ2-7 to the DNA end suggests the J call may be wrong. CDR3 size: 15 residues. CDR1 and CDR2 (germline): LGHNA, YSLEER. The CDR3 DNA follows: TGCGCCAGCAGCCAAGGCGGGACAGCGTCCTACGAGCAGTACTTC. Its translation: CASSQGGTASYEQYF.